The 11 T cell receptor beta chains listed next were all sequenced from one sample in a study of early T cells in non-severe SARS-CoV-2 infection. TCRdb reprocessed the 5' RACE reads with MiXCR, giving one entry per CDR3 protein. Of about 52,000 distinct CDR3 sequences listed, approximately 10% are singletons. The sequencing input was whole blood. Receptor source: an adult who was a healthcare worker with PCR-confirmed SARS-CoV-2 infection or an uninfected control (not recorded which).

This clonotype has ten or more counts. The rearrangement joins TRBV2 to TRBJ2-2; TRBD2 aligns across 10 bases. CDR3 size: 14 residues. The J segment lost 9 bases and the V segment lost 4 bases, leaving 5 bases of the junction unmatched. Per germline, CDR1 SNHLY and CDR2 FYNNEI. CDR3 bases: TGTGCCAGCAGTGTAGCGGGAGGCTCGTGGGAGCTGTTTTTT. Translating gives CASSVAGGSWELFF.

This clonotype was observed many times. This chain uses TRBV12-3 or TRBV12-4 with TRBJ2-3, with 12 bases lining up with TRBD2. V shed 5 bases, J shed 6 bases, and the junction held 3 bases outside the gene matches. This CDR3 has 14 residues. CDR3 sequence: CASSPSGGEDTQYF. The CDR3 region has the DNA TGTGCCAGCAGTCCTAGCGGGGGGGAGGATACGCAGTATTTT.

This clonotype was seen ten or more times. This chain joins TRBV7-9 and TRBJ1-2; 7 bases line up with TRBD1. Looked up from germline, CDR1 is SEHNR and CDR2 is FQNEAQ (reference sequence). The CDR3 extends over 12 amino acids. The V gene end was trimmed by 3 bases and the J gene end by 6 bases; junction bases not matched to a gene: 1. CDR3 DNA sequence: TGTGCCAGCAGCTTTGGACAGGATGGCTACACCTTC. Its protein product is CASSFGQDGYTF.

On this clonotype itself: A much larger clone lies one base from this, so it may be a read error. The chain joins TRBV19 to TRBJ2-3, with a weak D call TRBD1 (5 bases). The CDR3 loop spans 13 amino acids. Trimming pared 3 bases from V and 11 bases from J, leaving 15 bases between. Per the germline V gene, CDR1 is LNHDA and CDR2 is SQIVND (reference sequence). CDR3 bases: TGTGCCAGTAGTATGTGGGGCTCTAGTGAGCAGTATTTT. Residues: CASSMWGSSEQYF.

This chain connects TRBV7-2 to TRBJ2-7; 13 nucleotides match TRBD2. The CDR3 length is 15 residues. The germline V gene has CDR1 SGHTA and CDR2 FQGNSA. V trimming: 3 bases; J trimming: 4 bases; junction bases outside the gene matches: 3. CDR3 DNA sequence: TGTGCCAGCAGCTTGACTAGCGGGGGGATATACGAGCAGTACTTC. Amino acid sequence: CASSLTSGGIYEQYF.

This chain uses TRBV2 with TRBJ2-1; a weak D match, TRBD2 (6 bases). Germline CDR1 SNHLY, CDR2 FYNNEI. V was clipped by 8 bases and J by 9 bases, with 14 bases between them. This CDR3 has 12 amino acids. Here the CDR3 reads CASSKGTAEQFF. CDR3 in DNA: TGTGCCAGCTCGAAGGGGACTGCTGAGCAGTTCTTC.

At least ten counts were recorded for this clonotype. The V call is TRBV20-1, the J call TRBJ2-1; 8 nucleotides align to TRBD1. The germline V gene encodes CDR1 DFQATT and CDR2 SNEGSKA (reference sequence). With V trimmed by 5 bases and J by 6 bases, 6 bases remained unmatched. CDR3 length: 13 amino acids. CDR3 in amino acids: CSAPETGGNEQFF. CDR3 bases: TGCAGTGCTCCCGAAACAGGGGGCAATGAGCAGTTCTTC.

The V call is TRBV6-2 or TRBV6-3, the J call TRBJ2-2, with 7 positions matching TRBD2. V shed 7 bases and J 5 bases; nucleotides not matched to a gene: 7. CDR3 size: 14 residues. Germline V gives CDR1 MNHEY, CDR2 SVGEGT. The CDR3 region is CASTLARGTGELFF. The CDR3 DNA sequence: TGTGCCAGCACCCTTGCGCGGGGGACCGGGGAGCTGTTTTTT.

This clonotype was seen at least ten times. The chain recombines TRBV3-1 with TRBJ2-3; no firm D call. Germline-derived CDR1 and CDR2 are LGHDT and YNNKEL (reference sequence). The CDR3 is 13 amino acids. Trimming stripped 0 bases from V and 3 bases from J, with 4 bases between. The CDR3 nucleotides are TGTGCCAGCAGCCAAGAACCGACAGATACGCAGTATTTT. Translated, it gives CASSQEPTDTQYF.

This clonotype was counted many times. This chain connects TRBV7-9 to TRBJ2-1; D gene ambiguous. Germline loops: CDR1 SEHNR, CDR2 FQNEAQ (reference sequence). CDR3 length equals 12 residues. V was pared by 5 bases and J by 7 bases, with 9 bases between. The CDR3 loop is CASSIAPNEQFF. For the CDR3, the DNA is TGTGCCAGCAGCATCGCCCCGAATGAGCAGTTCTTC. The full variable domain, completed using reference TRBV7-9 and TRBJ2-1, is DTGVSQNPRHKITKRGQNVTFRCDPISEHNRLYWYRQTLGQGPEFLTYFQNEAQLEKSRLLSDRFSAERPKGSFSTLEIQRTEQGDSAMYLCASSIAPNEQFFGPGTRLTVL.

This clonotype was picked up many times. This rearrangement joins TRBV4-3 to TRBJ1-1, with TRBD1 as a possible D gene (6 bases). Germline V lookup: CDR1 LGHNA, CDR2 YSLEER. The CDR3 totals 14 residues. Deletions cut 3 bases from V and 0 bases from J, with 8 bases between. The CDR3 is CASSQGTLNTEAFF. As DNA, the CDR3 is TGCGCCAGCAGCCAGGGGACACTGAACACTGAAGCTTTCTTT.